The rows below give T cell receptor beta chains drawn from one sample of a study of CD8+ T cells in alopecia areata. Only in-frame clones appear in the TCRdb table, and some are missing; sequencing was by immunoSEQ multiplex PCR. The sample carries some 240,000 clones, around 57% recorded once. Here the sequenced sample was CD4+ T cells sorted from blood, taken at week 4, from a patient treated with tofacitinib. These receptors were collected from a human donor with alopecia areata. The CDR3 runs from the conserved cysteine through the conserved F or W. Fields, in order: J gene, CDR3 length, D gene, V gene, clone size, CDR3 DNA, CDR3 protein. A D gene is named only where the DNA matches it firmly. Expanded clones get a size class; other rows say once, few or many, or leave the size out.

j_gene: TRBJ1-1
len: 12
d_gene: NA
v_gene: TRBV29-1
abundance: NA
CDR3nt: TGCAGCGTCCACGGAATGAACACTGAAGCTTTCTTT
CDR3aa: CSVHGMNTEAFF

j_gene: TRBJ2-5
len: 14
d_gene: NA
v_gene: TRBV6-6
abundance: NA
CDR3nt: TGTGCCAGCAGTTACCAGGGGGGATTGGAGACCCAGTACTTC
CDR3aa: CASSYQGGLETQYF

j_gene: TRBJ1-2
len: 15
d_gene: NA
v_gene: TRBV5-1
abundance: once
CDR3nt: TGCGCCAGCTCGAATCCCGGGACGGGATACTATGGCTACACCTTC
CDR3aa: CASSNPGTGYYGYTF

j_gene: TRBJ2-7
len: 16
d_gene: NA
v_gene: TRBV30
abundance: NA
CDR3nt: TGTGCCTGGAGGGTCAGAGGAGGCAGTGGAGTCTACGAGCAGTACTTC
CDR3aa: CAWRVRGGSGVYEQYF

j_gene: TRBJ2-7
len: 15
d_gene: NA
v_gene: TRBV29-1
abundance: NA
CDR3nt: TGCAGCGTTTATATTGGGACAATTTTTACCTACGAGCAGTACTTC
CDR3aa: CSVYIGTIFTYEQYF

j_gene: TRBJ2-2
len: 15
d_gene: TRBD1
v_gene: TRBV5-1
abundance: NA
CDR3nt: TGCGCCAGCAGCCGGGACAGGGGAGAGACCGGGGAGCTGTTTTTT
CDR3aa: CASSRDRGETGELFF

j_gene: TRBJ1-2
len: 14
d_gene: TRBD1
v_gene: TRBV30
abundance: NA
CDR3nt: TGTGCCTGGACCCTACCCGGGACAGCCCGAAGCTACACCTTC
CDR3aa: CAWTLPGTARSYTF

j_gene: TRBJ2-7
len: 12
d_gene: TRBD1
v_gene: TRBV30
abundance: few
CDR3nt: TGTGCCTGGAGTCATACAGGGGGTGAGCAGTACTTC
CDR3aa: CAWSHTGGEQYF

j_gene: TRBJ2-5
len: 16
d_gene: TRBD2
v_gene: TRBV4-3
abundance: few
CDR3nt: TGCGCCAGCAGCCACACTAGCGGGGGAACGCAAGAGACCCAGTACTTC
CDR3aa: CASSHTSGGTQETQYF

j_gene: TRBJ1-6
len: 15
d_gene: TRBD1
v_gene: TRBV6-1
abundance: NA
CDR3nt: TGTGCCAGCAGTGAAGCAGACAGGGTGTATTCACCCCTCCACTTT
CDR3aa: CASSEADRVYSPLHF

j_gene: TRBJ1-5
len: 15
d_gene: NA
v_gene: TRBV5-6
abundance: NA
CDR3nt: TGTGCCAGCAGCTTGGGACAGAGGAGCAATCAGCCCCAGCATTTT
CDR3aa: CASSLGQRSNQPQHF

j_gene: TRBJ1-4
len: 13
d_gene: NA
v_gene: TRBV30
abundance: once
CDR3nt: TGTGCCTGGACCGGGACGTGGGGTGAAAAACTGTTTTTT
CDR3aa: CAWTGTWGEKLFF

j_gene: TRBJ1-4
len: 14
d_gene: TRBD1
v_gene: TRBV19
abundance: few
CDR3nt: TGTGCCAGTAGTATCGGGACAGGGGGTGAAAAACTGTTTTTT
CDR3aa: CASSIGTGGEKLFF

j_gene: TRBJ2-7
len: 14
d_gene: NA
v_gene: TRBV29-1
abundance: NA
CDR3nt: TGCAGCGTCGCGCCGCTGGACCGGAGAATCGAGCAGTACTTC
CDR3aa: CSVAPLDRRIEQYF

j_gene: TRBJ1-1
len: 14
d_gene: NA
v_gene: TRBV29-1
abundance: NA
CDR3nt: TGCAGCGTTGAATCCCGGAATTCGGACACTGAAGCTTTCTTT
CDR3aa: CSVESRNSDTEAFF

j_gene: TRBJ1-2
len: 14
d_gene: TRBD1
v_gene: TRBV29-1
abundance: few
CDR3nt: TGCAGCGTTGGGTCCGGGACAGGAAGATTTGGCTACACCTTC
CDR3aa: CSVGSGTGRFGYTF

j_gene: TRBJ2-1
len: 13
d_gene: NA
v_gene: TRBV2
abundance: few
CDR3nt: TGTGCCAGCAGTGAAACAGGACGGAATGAGCAGTTCTTC
CDR3aa: CASSETGRNEQFF

j_gene: TRBJ1-2
len: 13
d_gene: TRBD1
v_gene: TRBV19
abundance: few
CDR3nt: TGTGCCAGTAGTGAACAGGGGAATTATGGCTACACCTTC
CDR3aa: CASSEQGNYGYTF

j_gene: TRBJ2-5
len: 16
d_gene: NA
v_gene: TRBV6-5
abundance: once
CDR3nt: TGTGCCAGCAGTTACTCAGTGGCGGGGAGGTTTGAGACCCAGTACTTC
CDR3aa: CASSYSVAGRFETQYF

j_gene: TRBJ1-1
len: 15
d_gene: NA
v_gene: TRBV29-1
abundance: few
CDR3nt: TGCAGCGTCATCAACCCCTTGACAGAGAACACTGAAGCTTTCTTT
CDR3aa: CSVINPLTENTEAFF

j_gene: TRBJ1-4
len: 13
d_gene: NA
v_gene: TRBV28
abundance: NA
CDR3nt: TGTGCCAGCAACAGGGACTTATATGAAAAACTGTTTTTT
CDR3aa: CASNRDLYEKLFF